The T cell receptor (beta chain) under discussion was sequenced for a study of blood T cell repertoires in COVID-19. For the study at large: T cells, B-cell-depleted T cells, or PBMCs provided the cDNA or gDNA that served as material.

The data were produced by immunoSEQ multiplex PCR, yet TCRdb's version contains in-frame clones alone and is incomplete. The repertoire has 200,000 to 250,000 clones, around 90% of them found once; the top ten carry roughly 2.6%. This CDR3 contains 15 residues. J lost 0 bases, V lost 1 base, and 3 bases had no gene match. Germline V gene lookup returns CDR1 MGHRA and CDR2 YSYEKL. Followed over time, Seattle patients had been enrolled while infection was active. Sequencing was performed on peripheral blood. J is TRBJ2-7 and V is TRBV4-1; 7 positions agree with TRBD1. The TCR originated in a young man with COVID-19, enrolled during active disease. The CDR3 protein is CASSQGTGSSYEQYF. CDR3 nucleotides: TGCGCCAGCAGCCAAGGGACAGGCAGCTCCTACGAGCAGTACTTC.